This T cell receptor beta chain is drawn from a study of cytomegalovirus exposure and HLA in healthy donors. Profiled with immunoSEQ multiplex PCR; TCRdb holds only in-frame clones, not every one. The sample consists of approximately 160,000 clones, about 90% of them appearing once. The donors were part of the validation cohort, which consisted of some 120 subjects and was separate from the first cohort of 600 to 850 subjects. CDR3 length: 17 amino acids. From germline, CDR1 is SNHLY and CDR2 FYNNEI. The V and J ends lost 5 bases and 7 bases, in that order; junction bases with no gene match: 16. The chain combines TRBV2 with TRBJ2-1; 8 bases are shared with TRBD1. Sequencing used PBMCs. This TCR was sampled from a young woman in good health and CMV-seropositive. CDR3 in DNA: TGTGCCAGCAGTACCCCCAGGGGGCAGGGGAAAGGGAATGAGCAGTTCTTC. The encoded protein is CASSTPRGQGKGNEQFF. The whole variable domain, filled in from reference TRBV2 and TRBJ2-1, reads EPEVTQTPSHQVTQMGQEVILRCVPISNHLYFYWYRQILGQKVEFLVSFYNNEISEKSEIFDDQFSVERPDGSNFTLKIRSTKLEDSAMYFCASSTPRGQGKGNEQFFGPGTRLTVL.